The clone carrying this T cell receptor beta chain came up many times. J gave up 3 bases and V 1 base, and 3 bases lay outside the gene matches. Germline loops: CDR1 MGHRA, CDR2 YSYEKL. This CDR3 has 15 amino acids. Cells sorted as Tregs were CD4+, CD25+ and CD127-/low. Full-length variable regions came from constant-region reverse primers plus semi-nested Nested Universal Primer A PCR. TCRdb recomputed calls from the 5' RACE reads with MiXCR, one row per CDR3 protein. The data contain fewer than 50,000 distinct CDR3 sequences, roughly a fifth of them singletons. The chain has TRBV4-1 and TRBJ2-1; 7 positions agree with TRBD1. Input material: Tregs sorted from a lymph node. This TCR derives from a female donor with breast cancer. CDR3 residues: CASSQVNRGYNEQFF. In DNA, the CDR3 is TGCGCCAGCAGCCAAGTTAACAGGGGCTACAATGAGCAGTTCTTC.